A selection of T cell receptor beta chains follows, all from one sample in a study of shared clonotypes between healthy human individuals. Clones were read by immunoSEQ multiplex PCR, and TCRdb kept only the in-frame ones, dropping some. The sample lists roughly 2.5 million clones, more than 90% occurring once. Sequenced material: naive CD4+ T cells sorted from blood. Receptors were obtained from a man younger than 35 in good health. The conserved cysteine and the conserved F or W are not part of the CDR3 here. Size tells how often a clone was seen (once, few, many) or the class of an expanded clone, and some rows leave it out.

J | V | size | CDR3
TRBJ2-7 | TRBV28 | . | ASSLSGSSYEQY
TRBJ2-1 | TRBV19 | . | ASRGPNRNEQF
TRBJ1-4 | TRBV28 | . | ASSLFAPGTEKLF
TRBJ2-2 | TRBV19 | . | ASSMAQKNTGELF
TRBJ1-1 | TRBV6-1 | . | ASTNLMNTEAF
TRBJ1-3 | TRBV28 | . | ASSPTPRQGAFGNTIY
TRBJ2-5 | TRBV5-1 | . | ASSSPQGWETQY
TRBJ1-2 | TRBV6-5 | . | ASSYRGLGGYT
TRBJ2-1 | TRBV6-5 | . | ASSRGRYNEQF
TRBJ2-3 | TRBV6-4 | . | ASRRQGIGTDTQY
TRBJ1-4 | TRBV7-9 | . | ASSQQGLTNEKLF
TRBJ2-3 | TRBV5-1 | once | ASSSVGGTDTQY
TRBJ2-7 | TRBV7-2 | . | ASSRGGSGPYEQY
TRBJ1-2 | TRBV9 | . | ASSVGGSANYGYT
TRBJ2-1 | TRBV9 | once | ASSAVTGGVEQF
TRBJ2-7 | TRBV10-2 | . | ASSLGGGGTYEQY
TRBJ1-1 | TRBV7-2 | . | ASSLVVVGRGTEAF
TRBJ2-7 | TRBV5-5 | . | ASSFYVAGYYYEQY
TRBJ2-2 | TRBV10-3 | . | AISESRLNTGELF
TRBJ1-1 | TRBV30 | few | AWSGRTDEAF
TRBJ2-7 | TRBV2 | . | ASRVGTGTYEQY
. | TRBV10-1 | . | ASRQDGGYEQY
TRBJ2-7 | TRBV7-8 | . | ASSLGRGRGPNYEQY
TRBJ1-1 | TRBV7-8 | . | ASSLASQLNTEAF
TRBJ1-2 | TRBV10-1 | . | ASSAGHPYGYT
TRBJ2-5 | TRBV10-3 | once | AISEGKTQY
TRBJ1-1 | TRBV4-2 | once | ASSQWSRGNTEAF
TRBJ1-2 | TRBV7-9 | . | ASSFDLRAYGYT
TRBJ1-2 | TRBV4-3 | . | ASSQEGARGYT
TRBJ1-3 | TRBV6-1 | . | ASSAGTAGNTIY
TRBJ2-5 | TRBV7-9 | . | ASGSGQSYETQY
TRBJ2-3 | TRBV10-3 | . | AISVLERGSTDTQY
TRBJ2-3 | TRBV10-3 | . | AISGGQTATDTQY
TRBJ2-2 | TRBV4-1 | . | ASSQVRGELF
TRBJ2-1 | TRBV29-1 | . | SVEGDRVTEQF
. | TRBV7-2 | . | ASSLAWASSEQY
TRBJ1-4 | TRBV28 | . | ASSGPYRGSNEKLF
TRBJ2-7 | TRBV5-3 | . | ARRRPIRDREGEQY
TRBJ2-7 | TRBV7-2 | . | ASSLEAAYEQY
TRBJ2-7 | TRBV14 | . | ASSPAAGATYEQY
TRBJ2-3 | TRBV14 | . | ASSLGGATITDTQY
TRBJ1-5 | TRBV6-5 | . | ASTARGRNQPQH
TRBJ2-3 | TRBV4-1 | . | ASSQRDRGGTDTQY
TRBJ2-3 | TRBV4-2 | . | ASSRTRAGGGTDTQY
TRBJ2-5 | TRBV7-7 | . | ASSPGSEETQY
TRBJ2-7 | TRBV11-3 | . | ASSSPGPEGSSYEQY
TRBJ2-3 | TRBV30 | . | AWRVGGTSTDTQY
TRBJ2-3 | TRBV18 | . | ASSPEGVSPGDTQY
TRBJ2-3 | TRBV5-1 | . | ASSPSGSSPDTQY
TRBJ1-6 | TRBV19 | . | ASSIDRTGPLH